These 22 T cell receptor beta chains share one sample of origin, sequenced in a study of blood T cells in healthy people across ages. A second PCR, run for about 7 to 11 cycles, used a sample-barcoded 5' primer plus a J-beta primer mix. TCRdb re-called the 5' RACE reads with MiXCR, one entry per CDR3 protein. Altogether fewer than 1,000,000 distinct CDR3 sequences are present, about 42% being singletons, with the ten largest covering 15% to 20%. The sequencing sample was made of blood. Source of these receptors: a man older than 75 in good health.

Concerning this clonotype: A far larger clone lies a single base away; this is likely a read error. CDR3 region: CASSYSEETQYF. CDR3 nucleotides: TGTGCCAGCAGTTACTCCGAAGAGACCCAGTACTTC. The chain employs TRBV6-6 and TRBJ2-5, with D unresolved. The CDR3 contains 12 residues. Per germline, CDR1 MNHNY and CDR2 SVGAGI (reference sequence). Trimming cost V 0 bases and J 3 bases, with 2 bases left between them.

The chain recombines TRBV6-1 with TRBJ2-1; TRBD1 matches at 12 bases. The V segment lost 6 bases and the J segment 8 bases; nucleotides outside the gene matches: 14. Germline CDR1 MNHNS, CDR2 SASEGT. This CDR3 is built from 17 residues. The CDR3 sequence: CASSRNGGTGGRDEQFF. The CDR3 DNA reads as TGTGCCAGCAGCAGGAACGGGGGGACAGGGGGCCGCGATGAGCAGTTCTTC.

J is TRBJ2-7 and V is TRBV3-1, with 9 positions matching TRBD1. The germline V gene encodes CDR1 LGHDT and CDR2 YNNKEL (reference sequence). V lost 1 base to trimming and J lost 3 bases; unmatched junction nucleotides: 4. The CDR3 runs to 15 residues. CDR3 DNA sequence: TGTGCCAGCAGCCAAGGGTGGACAGGGGACTACGAGCAGTACTTC. Residues: CASSQGWTGDYEQYF.

About this clonotype itself: This could be a read error, since a much larger clone is one nucleotide away. V and J are TRBV10-3 and TRBJ2-7; TRBD2 aligns across 8 bases. Trimming took 6 bases from V and 7 from J; bases not matched to a gene: 11. CDR1 ENHRY and CDR2 SYGVKD come from the germline V gene. CDR3 length: 14 amino acids. CDR3 sequence (DNA): TGTGCCATCAGGGTAGCCGGGAGGGCCGAAGAGCAGTACTTC. As protein: CAIRVAGRAEEQYF.

This rearrangement joins TRBV4-1 to TRBJ2-2; no clear D. Looked up from germline, CDR1 is MGHRA and CDR2 is YSYEKL. With 3 bases removed from V and 4 bases from J, the gap between germline ends came to 12 bases. There are 15 residues in the CDR3. CDR3 DNA: TGCGCCAGCAGCCACGAAACCCTTATCACCGGGGAGCTGTTTTTT. It translates to CASSHETLITGELFF.

This clonotype has just a few counts. The chain recombines TRBV4-1 with TRBJ2-1; 13 bases line up with TRBD2. The ends lost 5 bases at V and 3 bases at J; junction bases unmatched: 4. CDR3 length equals 16 residues. Looked up from germline, CDR1 is MGHRA and CDR2 is YSYEKL. The DNA of the CDR3 is TGCGCCAGCAGCTACGGACTAGCGGGAGACTACAATGAGCAGTTCTTC. This translates into CASSYGLAGDYNEQFF.

The chain has TRBV18 and TRBJ1-5; D gene ambiguous. The CDR3 consists of 15 residues. The V end lost 3 bases, the J end lost 0 bases, and 9 bases lay between the germline ends. Germline loops: CDR1 KGHSH, CDR2 LQKENI. In DNA, the CDR3 is TGTGCCAGCTCACCGGCAGCATTTAGCAATCAGCCCCAGCATTTT. Translating it yields CASSPAAFSNQPQHF.

This clonotype has just a few counts. An end of the junction does not agree with germline; a read error may underlie this. V is TRBV7-2 and J is TRBJ2-1, with no clear D. Germline V CDR1 and CDR2: SGHTA, FQGNSA. This CDR3 spans 13 amino acids. This CDR3 reads CASSAGYYDEQFF. CDR3 coding DNA: TGTGCCAGCAGCGCCGGGTACTACGATGAGCAGTTCTTC.

V is TRBV20-1 and J is TRBJ2-7, with 7 positions matching TRBD1. V trimming: 2 bases; J trimming: 2 bases; junction bases outside the gene matches: 3. The CDR3 consists of 13 residues. Germline-derived CDR1 and CDR2 are DFQATT and SNEGSKA (reference sequence). CDR3 residues: CSARSGQTYEQYF. CDR3 nucleotides: TGCAGTGCTAGATCGGGACAGACCTACGAGCAGTACTTC.

This clonotype was observed a few times. The chain has TRBV4-3 and TRBJ2-3; 11 bases map to TRBD2. Germline V gene sequence: CDR1 LGHNA, CDR2 YSLEER. The CDR3 has 17 amino acids. The V and J ends lost 2 bases and 4 bases, in that order; junction bases with no gene match: 8. The CDR3 here is CASSQRWGLADSDTQYF. CDR3 bases: TGCGCCAGCAGCCAAAGATGGGGACTAGCGGACTCAGATACGCAGTATTTT.

The chain joins TRBV12-3 or TRBV12-4 to TRBJ2-1; possibly TRBD1 for D (6 bases). The J call may be in error: the DNA end matches TRBJ2-7 better. The CDR3 has 16 amino acids. The CDR3 DNA follows: TGTGCCAGCATCTCCGGGTGGACAGTCACTTACAATGAGCAGTACTTC. Translation: CASISGWTVTYNEQYF.

The V and J genes are TRBV15 and TRBJ2-1, with 7 bases identical to TRBD1. Trimming at V came to 5 bases and at J to 1 base, leaving 8 bases not matched to a gene. Germline V lookup: CDR1 LNHNV, CDR2 YYDKDF (reference sequence). The CDR3 runs to 16 residues. The CDR3 region is CATSPKRDSSYNEQFF. CDR3 sequence (DNA): TGTGCCACCAGCCCTAAGAGGGACAGTTCCTACAATGAGCAGTTCTTC. Together with reference TRBV15 and TRBJ2-1, the CDR3 gives the full variable domain: DAMVIQNPRYQVTQFGKPVTLSCSQTLNHNVMYWYQQKSSQAPKLLFHYYDKDFNNEADTPDNFQSRRPNTSFCFLDIRSPGLGDTAMYLCATSPKRDSSYNEQFFGPGTRLTVL.

This clonotype was counted ten times or more. The chain recombines TRBV11-2 with TRBJ2-3; D tentatively reads TRBD1 or TRBD2 (5 bases each). Trimming left V 2 bases short and J 2 bases short, with 11 bases between. CDR3 length equals 15 residues. The germline gives CDR1 SGHAT, CDR2 FQNNGV. The CDR3, as DNA: TGTGCCAGCAGCTTAATGAGGGACCACACAGATACGCAGTATTTT. This translates into CASSLMRDHTDTQYF.

The rearrangement links TRBV15 to TRBJ2-7; D unclear. Trimming removed 4 bases from V and 7 bases from J, with 11 bases in between. This CDR3 is 12 amino acids long. Germline V gene lookup returns CDR1 LNHNV and CDR2 YYDKDF (reference sequence). CDR3 protein: CATSILGDEQYF. DNA for the CDR3: TGTGCCACCAGCATCCTGGGCGATGAGCAGTACTTC.

Concerning this clonotype: Just one base apart from a much larger clone, this may be a read error. The chain recombines TRBV29-1 with TRBJ2-4; 9 positions agree with TRBD1. Germline V lookup: CDR1 SQVTM, CDR2 ANQGSEA. CDR3 size: 13 residues. Unmatched junction bases numbered 14, after V lost 7 bases and J lost 13 bases. The CDR3: CSAIRTGGHVQYF. The CDR3 DNA sequence: TGCAGCGCCATCCGAACAGGGGGCCACGTGCAGTACTTC.

This chain uses TRBV3-1 with TRBJ2-5, with 13 bases fitting TRBD2. CDR3 length: 19 amino acids. The germline gives CDR1 LGHDT, CDR2 YNNKEL (reference sequence). V shed 1 base, J shed 0 bases, and the junction held 8 bases outside the gene matches. The DNA of the CDR3 is TGTGCCAGCAGCCAAGTCACCGGGACTAGCGGGACCAACCAAGAGACCCAGTACTTC. Translating gives CASSQVTGTSGTNQETQYF.

With respect to this clonotype: Given a much more abundant clone one base away, this may be a read error. V usage is TRBV27 and J usage is TRBJ1-2; D is possibly TRBD1 (5 bases). The V gene's germline CDR1 is MNHEY and CDR2 SMNVEV (reference sequence). The CDR3 is made up of 14 amino acids. Trimming stripped 5 bases from V and 2 bases from J, with 12 bases between. The CDR3 DNA follows: TGTGCCAGCAGTGTGGGGGGTCCGAACTATGGCTACACCTTC. Protein: CASSVGGPNYGYTF.

The chain couples TRBV12-3 or TRBV12-4 to TRBJ2-5; TRBD1 might be the D (6 bases). The CDR3 has 15 amino acids. V gave up 5 bases and J gave up 1 base, with 14 bases separating them. The chain's CDR3 is CASSRTDWSQETQYF. The CDR3 DNA reads as TGTGCCAGCAGTAGGACAGACTGGTCCCAAGAGACCCAGTACTTC.

The chain recombines TRBV14 with TRBJ2-7; the match to TRBD1 covers 8 bases. The germline CDR1 and CDR2 sequences are SGHDN and FVKESK. V trimming: 4 bases; J trimming: 6 bases; junction bases outside the gene matches: 8. The CDR3 is 14 residues long. The CDR3 nucleotides read TGTGCCAGCAGCCTCCGGACAGGGCTGATCGAGCAGTACTTC. This encodes CASSLRTGLIEQYF.

The CDR3 bases are TGTGCCAGCAGCTCGAGCGCGACTAGCGGCAGCTCCTACGAGCAGTTCTTC. Translation gives CASSSSATSGSSYEQFF. The V call is TRBV7-2, the J call TRBJ2-1, with 9 bases identical to TRBD2. The V and J ends lost 4 bases and 10 bases, in that order; junction bases with no gene match: 17. Germline V gives CDR1 SGHTA, CDR2 FQGNSA. The CDR3 has 17 residues. The full variable domain, with the rest looked up from reference TRBV7-2 and TRBJ2-1, is GAGVSQSPSNKVTEKGKDVELRCDPISGHTALYWYRQSLGQGLEFLIYFQGNSAPDKSGLPSDRFSAERTGGSVSTLTIQRTQQEDSAVYLCASSSSATSGSSYEQFFGPGTRLTVL.

In nucleotides, the CDR3 is TGCAGCGCCGCCAAACGACCCGCGGATGAAAAACTGTTTTTT. Protein product: CSAAKRPADEKLFF. The chain is built from TRBV29-1 and TRBJ1-4; D is undetermined. V gave up 7 bases and J gave up 6 bases, with 18 bases separating them. Germline V gene data show CDR1 as SQVTM and CDR2 as ANQGSEA. The CDR3 contains 14 residues.

This clonotype occurred once. The CDR3 DNA is TGTGCCAGCAGTTCCCCCGGGGGGGGGCGGTACACTGAAGCTTTCTTT. It is translated as CASSSPGGGRYTEAFF. The gene calls are TRBV27 and TRBJ1-1; a weak D match, TRBD1 (6 bases). V lost 4 bases to trimming and J lost 3 bases, with 18 bases between them. Germline CDR1 is MNHEY and CDR2 is SMNVEV (reference sequence). The CDR3 sequence is 16 residues long.